Following are 23 T cell receptor beta chains from one sample sequenced in a study of T cell repertoires in cytomegalovirus infection. Using its own MiXCR run on the reads, TCRdb lists one record per CDR3 protein. The data hold fewer than 550,000 distinct CDR3 sequences, with about 30% observed a single time. Sequences were obtained from PBMCs. Receptors were obtained from a human donor in good health (CMV status not recorded). Some clones in this sample may be carry-over from other donors' samples.

V is TRBV29-1 and J is TRBJ2-7; either TRBD1 or TRBD2 may supply D (5 bases each). Per the germline V gene, CDR1 is SQVTM and CDR2 is ANQGSEA. The CDR3 has 12 amino acids. V gave up 4 bases and J gave up 5 bases, with 12 bases separating them. The CDR3 nucleotides read TGCAGCGTTGTAGATGGGGACCACGAGCAGTACGTC. The encoded protein is CSVVDGDHEQYV.

This clonotype has a handful of counts. The CDR3 region is CASSNRFHEQYV. The CDR3 nucleotides read TGTGCCAGCAGTAACAGGTTCCACGAGCAGTACGTC. This chain joins TRBV6-2 or TRBV6-3 and TRBJ2-7; tentatively, D is TRBD1 (5 bases). This CDR3 has 12 residues. Trimming took 5 bases from V and 5 from J, leaving 10 bases between them. Looked up from germline, CDR1 is MNHEY and CDR2 is SVGEGT.

This clonotype was seen a handful of times. This sequence joins TRBV6-5 and TRBJ2-5; 7 positions agree with TRBD1. After removal of 6 bases from V and 2 bases from J, the junction contained 6 bases not matched to a gene. This CDR3 spans 14 amino acids. Germline V gene sequence: CDR1 MNHEY, CDR2 SVGAGI. CDR3 amino acids: CASRPTGTQETQYF. CDR3 sequence (DNA): TGTGCCAGCAGGCCGACAGGGACGCAAGAGACCCAGTACTTC.

This chain connects TRBV19 to TRBJ2-7; the D is unclear. V dropped 3 bases and J dropped 2 bases, with 5 bases sitting between them. Germline V gives CDR1 LNHDA, CDR2 SQIVND (reference sequence). This CDR3 region has 12 residues. In DNA, the CDR3 is TGTGCCAGTAGTATGTCCGCCTACGAGCAGTACTTC. It is translated as CASSMSAYEQYF.

The chain has TRBV6-2 or TRBV6-3 and TRBJ2-7; the D is unclear. This CDR3 has 15 amino acids. Germline V lookup: CDR1 MNHEY, CDR2 SVGEGT. V was shortened by 4 bases and J by 1 base, with 14 bases between the two germline ends. The CDR3 DNA reads TGTGCCAGCAGTTCAGATCGTTATCGGTCCTACGAGCAGTACGTC. It specifies CASSSDRYRSYEQYV.

This clonotype was found a few times. The chain has TRBV12-3 or TRBV12-4 and TRBJ2-4; D possibly corresponds to TRBD1 (6 bases). The CDR3 totals 15 residues. Trimming cost V 3 bases and J 0 bases, with 9 bases left between them. The CDR3 coding sequence is TGTGCCAGCAGTTTTTGGGGGCTAGCCAAAAACATTCAGTACTTC. Residues: CASSFWGLAKNIQYF.

This clonotype has more than one count but fewer than ten. The genes are TRBV25-1 and TRBJ1-6; no clear D gene. Germline V CDR1 and CDR2: MGHDK, SYGVNS. With 0 bases removed from V and 6 bases from J, the gap between germline ends came to 12 bases. This CDR3 is built from 16 residues. For the CDR3, the DNA is TGTGCCAGCAGTGAATATTGGGCCCAAAGTAATTCACCCCTCCACTTT. Its protein product is CASSEYWAQSNSPLHF.

This clonotype was observed a few times. The chain couples TRBV11-3 to TRBJ2-7; TRBD2 agrees at 7 bases. Trimming at V came to 2 bases and at J to 1 base, leaving 5 bases not matched to a gene. The CDR3 totals 15 residues. Looked up from germline, CDR1 is SGHNT and CDR2 is YENEEA. The CDR3 bases are TGTGCCAGCAGCTTAAGAGCGGGACCTTCCTACGAGCAGTACTTC. This codes for CASSLRAGPSYEQYF.

This clonotype was recorded a few times. V is TRBV24-1 and J is TRBJ1-6, with a weak D call TRBD1 (6 bases). From germline, CDR1 is KGHDR and CDR2 SFDVKD. The CDR3 contains 15 residues. With 4 bases removed from V and 5 bases from J, the gap between germline ends came to 11 bases. CDR3 DNA: TGTGCCACCAGTGACTCGGGACACCATAATTCACCCCTCCACTTT. It yields the protein CATSDSGHHNSPLHF.

This clonotype was picked up a small number of times. The chain recombines TRBV30 with TRBJ2-6; 7 positions agree with TRBD2. V shed 6 bases, J shed 9 bases, and the junction held 8 bases outside the gene matches. The CDR3 runs to 13 residues. Germline lookup yields CDR1 GTSNPN and CDR2 SVGIG (reference sequence). The CDR3 bases are TGTGCCTGTGCGCCAGGCGGGAGCAACGTCCTGACTTTC. Residues: CACAPGGSNVLTF.

The sample holds a few counts of this clonotype. V is TRBV6-1 and J is TRBJ2-7, with TRBD2 identical over 8 bases. CDR3 length: 13 residues. The V gene's germline CDR1 is MNHNS and CDR2 SASEGT. J gave up 2 bases and V 10 bases, and 7 bases lay outside the gene matches. The CDR3 loop is CATYSGIPYEQYF. CDR3 coding DNA: TGTGCCACCTATAGCGGGATACCCTACGAGCAGTACTTC.

This chain uses TRBV23-1 with TRBJ2-2; maybe TRBD2 (6 bases). TRBV23-1 is known as an ORF, though its function is uncertain. Trimming cost V 2 bases and J 5 bases, with 9 bases left between them. The CDR3 has 14 residues. CDR3 in amino acids: CASSQEGRTGELFF. The CDR3 nucleotides are TGCGCCAGCAGTCAAGAGGGGAGGACCGGGGAGCTGTTTTTT.

The chain joins TRBV7-2 to TRBJ2-3; 12 bases are shared with TRBD2. V dropped 5 bases and J dropped 1; count of bases not matched to a gene: 10. The V gene's germline CDR1 is SGHTA and CDR2 FQGNSA. CDR3 length: 18 residues. CDR3 DNA sequence: TGTGCCAGCAGCCCACGACTAGCGGGAGCCCTCGGCACAGATACGCAGTATTTT. Protein: CASSPRLAGALGTDTQYF.

This clonotype was observed a few times. V usage is TRBV6-5 and J usage is TRBJ2-5; 10 nucleotides align to TRBD2. Unmatched junction bases numbered 5, after V lost 2 bases and J lost 2 bases. This CDR3 has 16 amino acids. Germline assignment: CDR1 MNHEY and CDR2 SVGAGI. The CDR3 DNA reads TGTGCCAGCAGTTACCTACCGACTAGCGGGCAAGAGACCCAGTACTTC. It translates to CASSYLPTSGQETQYF.

This clonotype was found many times. V usage is TRBV7-2 and J usage is TRBJ2-7; 9 bases match TRBD2. Germline loops: CDR1 SGHTA, CDR2 FQGNSA. CDR3 length: 15 residues. J lost 1 base, V lost 8 bases, and 9 bases had no gene match. The CDR3 region is CASYPGLAGSYEQYF. The DNA for the CDR3 is TGTGCCAGCTATCCAGGGCTAGCGGGATCCTACGAGCAGTACTTC. The full variable domain, rest sourced from reference TRBV7-2 and TRBJ2-7, is GAGVSQSPSNKVTEKGKDVELRCDPISGHTALYWYRQSLGQGLEFLIYFQGNSAPDKSGLPSDRFSAERTGGSVSTLTIQRTQQEDSAVYLCASYPGLAGSYEQYFGPGTRLTVT.

As for this clonotype: One end of the junction is discordant with germline, which a read error may explain. The V gene is TRBV12-3 or TRBV12-4, the J gene TRBJ2-7; D gene ambiguous. CDR3 size: 14 residues. The CDR3 sequence is CASSRVTASYELYF. The DNA for the CDR3 is TGTGCCAGCAGCCGAGTGACGGCCTCCTACGAGCTGTACTTC.

This clonotype was counted at least ten times. The chain uses TRBV7-2 and TRBJ2-3; TRBD2 matches 9 bases. Unmatched junction bases numbered 4, after V lost 5 bases and J lost 4 bases. Germline V gene data show CDR1 as SGHTA and CDR2 as FQGNSA. The CDR3 loop spans 14 amino acids. CDR3 DNA sequence: TGTGCCAGCAGCGCGGGGACTAGCCCAGATACGCAGTATTTT. It specifies CASSAGTSPDTQYF. Full variable domain (remainder filled in from reference TRBV7-2 and TRBJ2-3): GAGVSQSPSNKVTEKGKDVELRCDPISGHTALYWYRQSLGQGLEFLIYFQGNSAPDKSGLPSDRFSAERTGGSVSTLTIQRTQQEDSAVYLCASSAGTSPDTQYFGPGTRLTVL.

The genes are TRBV7-8 and TRBJ1-4; perhaps TRBD1 as D (5 bases). V lost 6 bases and J 4 bases, leaving 24 bases between the germline ends. The CDR3 totals 18 residues. Germline CDR1 reads SGHVS; CDR2 reads FQNEAQ. This chain's CDR3 is CASSHRDAHYRSNEKLFF. Here the CDR3 DNA reads TGTGCCAGCAGTCACCGGGACGCCCATTACCGGAGTAATGAAAAACTGTTTTTT.

J is TRBJ1-2 and V is TRBV27; D may be TRBD1 (5 bases). The germline V and J ends were trimmed by 5 bases and 4 bases, with 23 bases remaining between them. Germline CDR1 is MNHEY and CDR2 is SMNVEV (reference sequence). The length of the CDR3 is 17 residues. This chain's CDR3 is CASSGAGPLKALYGYTF. CDR3 coding DNA: TGTGCCAGCAGTGGGGCGGGACCGCTCAAGGCACTCTATGGCTACACCTTC.

This clonotype was seen at least ten times. CDR3 nucleotides: TGTGCCAGCAGCACTAGGAGTGGGAGTGAAAAACTGTTTTTT. This sequence encodes CASSTRSGSEKLFF. The chain has TRBV7-2 and TRBJ1-4; D unresolved. V was pared by 5 bases and J by 7 bases, with 14 bases between. The CDR3 spans 14 residues. Germline CDR1 SGHTA, CDR2 FQGNSA.

The V gene is TRBV2, the J gene TRBJ2-3; D is ambiguous. The CDR3 is 15 amino acids. In germline, CDR1 is SNHLY, CDR2 FYNNEI. V lost 4 bases and J 4 bases, leaving 15 bases between the germline ends. CDR3 DNA: TGTGCCAGCAGTGGAGACCAAGCCCTCGCAGATACGCAGTATTTT. Translating it yields CASSGDQALADTQYF.

This clonotype occurred a few times. J is TRBJ2-5 and V is TRBV2; D is perhaps TRBD2 (6 bases). CDR3 length equals 13 residues. Germline V CDR1 and CDR2: SNHLY, FYNNEI. The V end lost 6 bases, the J end lost 2 bases, and 10 bases lay between the germline ends. Written as DNA, the CDR3 is TGTGCCAGCAGGCTGGAGGGGCAAGAGACCCAGTACTTC. This gives the protein CASRLEGQETQYF.

The V and J genes are TRBV5-6 and TRBJ2-3, with D uncertain. Trimming removed 3 bases at V and 4 bases at J, with 9 bases between. The CDR3 loop spans 13 amino acids. In germline, CDR1 is SGHDT, CDR2 YYEEEE. The CDR3 loop reads CASSYRTPDTQYF. The CDR3 DNA follows: TGTGCCAGCAGCTATCGGACCCCAGATACGCAGTATTTT.